These 18 T cell receptor beta chains originate from one sample sequenced in a study of OX40 agonist ivuxolimab in advanced cancers. Here immunoSEQ multiplex PCR was the method, and the copy in TCRdb shows in-frame clones only, minus some. The sample yields approximately 26,000 clones, approximately 91% seen once. Sequences were derived from CD4+ or CD8+ T cells sorted from blood, sampled in a trial of the OX40 agonist ivuxolimab. These receptors were taken from an adult with an advanced solid tumor such as melanoma, head and neck, liver or kidney cancer.

The chain has TRBV6-5 and TRBJ2-7, with 9 bases aligning to TRBD1. V trimming: 6 bases; J trimming: 4 bases; junction bases outside the gene matches: 10. The CDR3 extends over 15 amino acids. The germline CDR1 and CDR2 sequences are MNHEY and SVGAGI. This CDR3 reads CASRPDRGFFYEQYF. The CDR3 bases are TGTGCCAGCAGACCCGACAGGGGGTTCTTTTACGAGCAGTACTTC.

V gene TRBV7-2 combines with J gene TRBJ1-2; unclear D gene. V lost 8 bases and J lost 0, with 7 bases in between. This CDR3 region has 12 residues. Germline CDR1 and CDR2: SGHTA and FQGNSA. The CDR3 loop is CASVTTNYGYTF. In DNA form, the CDR3 reads TGTGCCAGCGTCACCACTAACTATGGCTACACCTTC.

V and J are TRBV19 and TRBJ2-6; possibly TRBD2 for D (7 bases). CDR1 and CDR2 from the germline V gene are LNHDA and SQIVND (reference sequence). This CDR3 has 17 residues. V gave up 4 bases and J gave up 4 bases, with 17 bases separating them. CDR3 sequence (DNA): TGTGCCAGTAGTAAAATGGGCGGGGGCCGGGGGGCCAACGTCCTGACTTTC. It encodes CASSKMGGGRGANVLTF. Supplemented by reference TRBV19 and TRBJ2-6, the full variable domain reads DGGITQSPKYLFRKEGQNVTLSCEQNLNHDAMYWYRQDPGQGLRLIYYSQIVNDFQKGDIAEGYSVSREKKESFPLTVTSAQKNPTAFYLCASSKMGGGRGANVLTFGAGSRLTVL.

This chain uses TRBV9 with TRBJ2-4; no clear D gene. Germline CDR1 SGDLS, CDR2 YYNGEE. The V gene lost 0 bases and the J gene lost 0 bases, with 7 bases spanning the gap. The CDR3 consists of 15 residues. The CDR3 sequence is CASSVGGLAKNIQYF. CDR3 sequence (DNA): TGTGCCAGCAGCGTAGGGGGTTTAGCCAAAAACATTCAGTACTTC.

This chain uses TRBV28 with TRBJ2-7, with D tentatively TRBD1 (7 bases). With 5 bases removed from V and 4 bases from J, the gap between germline ends came to 21 bases. Germline CDR1 reads MDHEN; CDR2 reads SYDVKM. The CDR3 spans 16 residues. CDR3 nucleotides: TGTGCCAGCAGTCCCTCCGCGGGACAGAGAGCGTACGAGCAGTACTTC. Protein product: CASSPSAGQRAYEQYF.

The rearrangement joins TRBV19 to TRBJ2-7; 9 bases align to TRBD1. V dropped 7 bases and J dropped 5; count of bases not matched to a gene: 12. There are 15 residues in the CDR3. CDR1 is LNHDA, CDR2 SQIVND, per germline (reference sequence). The CDR3 nucleotides are TGTGCCAGTACACCCGGGACAGGGTATTACAACGAGCAGTACTTC. It translates to CASTPGTGYYNEQYF.

This rearrangement joins TRBV6-5 to TRBJ1-3; D unclear. Germline CDR1 reads MNHEY; CDR2 reads SVGAGI. V gave up 5 bases and J gave up 4 bases, with 9 bases separating them. The CDR3 contains 13 residues. This CDR3 reads CASSQLLGNTIYF. For the CDR3, the DNA is TGTGCCAGCAGTCAACTTCTCGGAAACACCATATATTTT.

The V call is TRBV5-1, the J call TRBJ1-4, with 10 bases fitting TRBD1. Germline V CDR1 and CDR2: SGHRS, YFSETQ. The CDR3 contains 15 residues. With V trimmed by 6 bases and J by 8 bases, 10 bases remained unmatched. DNA for the CDR3: TGCGCCAGCACACTCGGACAGGGGGTCGGAGAAAAACTGTTTTTT. Residues: CASTLGQGVGEKLFF. Together with reference TRBV5-1 and TRBJ1-4, the CDR3 gives the full variable domain: KAGVTQTPRYLIKTRGQQVTLSCSPISGHRSVSWYQQTPGQGLQFLFEYFSETQRNKGNFPGRFSGRQFSNSRSEMNVSTLELGDSALYLCASTLGQGVGEKLFFGSGTQLSVL.

V gene TRBV6-5 combines with J gene TRBJ1-5; D uncertain. The CDR3 covers 13 residues. Per germline, CDR1 MNHEY and CDR2 SVGAGI. Trimming took 0 bases from V and 7 from J, leaving 7 bases between them. CDR3 residues: CASSYSAGQPQHF. Here the CDR3 DNA reads TGTGCCAGCAGTTACTCGGCCGGGCAGCCCCAGCATTTT.

The genes are TRBV2 and TRBJ2-3; no firm D call. CDR1 SNHLY and CDR2 FYNNEI come from the germline V gene. The CDR3 extends over 17 amino acids. V dropped 4 bases and J dropped 0 bases, with 17 bases sitting between them. The CDR3 DNA follows: TGTGCCAGCAGTGGAAACCCCTTACGCCTTAGCACAGATACGCAGTATTTT. It yields the protein CASSGNPLRLSTDTQYF. Full variable domain (outside the CDR3, taken from reference TRBV2 and TRBJ2-3): EPEVTQTPSHQVTQMGQEVILRCVPISNHLYFYWYRQILGQKVEFLVSFYNNEISEKSEIFDDQFSVERPDGSNFTLKIRSTKLEDSAMYFCASSGNPLRLSTDTQYFGPGTRLTVL.

This clone was seen a single time. The V call is TRBV4-1, the J call TRBJ1-4, with 7 bases that match TRBD1. This CDR3 has 15 amino acids. With 3 bases clipped from V and 5 bases from J, the junction kept 6 bases outside the gene matches. Germline V lookup: CDR1 MGHRA, CDR2 YSYEKL. The CDR3: CASSQNRGVNEKLFF. As DNA, the CDR3 is TGCGCCAGCAGCCAGAACAGGGGTGTAAATGAAAAACTGTTTTTT.

Here the CDR3 reads CASKDRGHNSPLHF. The CDR3 DNA is TGTGCCAGCAAGGACAGGGGACATAATTCACCCCTCCACTTT. The chain combines TRBV28 with TRBJ1-6, with 9 bases lining up with TRBD1. The ends lost 7 bases at V and 5 bases at J; junction bases unmatched: 3. Germline loops: CDR1 MDHEN, CDR2 SYDVKM. CDR3 length: 14 residues. The full variable domain, completed using reference TRBV28 and TRBJ1-6, is DVKVTQSSRYLVKRTGEKVFLECVQDMDHENMFWYRQDPGLGLRLIYFSYDVKMKEKGDIPEGYSVSREKKERFSLILESASTNQTSMYLCASKDRGHNSPLHFGNGTRLTVT.

This CDR3 reads CASSPEETSVVSSTDTQYF. Here the CDR3 DNA reads TGTGCCAGCAGTCCGGAGGAGACTAGCGTGGTTTCTAGCACAGATACGCAGTATTTT. The rearrangement joins TRBV6-4 to TRBJ2-3; 8 bases fit TRBD2. Germline V CDR1 and CDR2: MRHNA, SNTAGT. Germline trimming cut 5 bases from V and 0 bases from J; bases unmatched to any gene: 16. CDR3 length: 19 residues.

V usage is TRBV28 and J usage is TRBJ2-7; 9 bases align to TRBD1. Unmatched junction bases numbered 3, after V lost 6 bases and J lost 0 bases. The germline V gene has CDR1 MDHEN and CDR2 SYDVKM. The CDR3 length is 14 residues. CDR3 in amino acids: CASRGQGDSYEQYF. The CDR3 DNA is TGTGCCAGCAGGGGACAGGGCGACTCCTACGAGCAGTACTTC.

The chain recombines TRBV27 with TRBJ1-6; D remains ambiguous. V shed 3 bases and J shed 10 bases, with 7 bases lying between them. The CDR3 totals 12 residues. Germline CDR1 is MNHEY and CDR2 is SMNVEV (reference sequence). In DNA, the CDR3 is TGTGCCAGCAGTTTTGAAGGATCACCCCTCCACTTT. As protein: CASSFEGSPLHF.

V usage is TRBV11-3 and J usage is TRBJ1-4, with TRBD1 matching over 8 bases. V lost 5 bases, J lost 8 bases, and 10 bases stayed unmatched. The CDR3 is 15 amino acids. Germline V gives CDR1 SGHNT, CDR2 YENEEA. The CDR3 nucleotides are TGTGCCAGCAGCCCTGGACAGGGTGTCTTGGAAAAACTGTTTTTT. Its translation: CASSPGQGVLEKLFF.

This clone was counted once. This chain connects TRBV6-4 to TRBJ2-5; TRBD2 matches at 12 bases. Losses at the gene ends were 3 bases for V and 5 bases for J; bases not matched to a gene: 4. The CDR3 contains 15 residues. Germline V gene sequence: CDR1 MRHNA, CDR2 SNTAGT. The CDR3 nucleotides read TGTGCCAGCAGTGAACTAGCGGGGGGATTGGAGACCCAGTACTTC. Amino acids: CASSELAGGLETQYF.

The rearrangement links TRBV9 to TRBJ2-1; 11 nucleotides match TRBD2. Germline loops: CDR1 SGDLS, CDR2 YYNGEE. The V gene end was trimmed by 4 bases and the J gene end by 7 bases; junction bases not matched to a gene: 13. CDR3 length equals 17 residues. CDR3 nucleotide sequence: TGTGCCAGCAGCTCTACATCTAGCGGGAGGAGGGAGAATGAGCAGTTCTTC. Protein sequence: CASSSTSSGRRENEQFF.